Listed here are 20 T cell receptor beta chains from one sample, sequenced in a study of early stage breast cancer tumors. TCRdb keeps only in-frame clones here, not all; method: immunoSEQ multiplex PCR. This sample has around 31,000 clones, with 70% to 75% found just once. Specimen: breast tumor tissue. The receptor source for this set is a person in their thirties with breast cancer.

This clone has only a few counts. The gene calls are TRBV14 and TRBJ1-4, with a weak D call TRBD1 (5 bases). Deletions cut 3 bases from V and 8 bases from J, with 22 bases between. This CDR3 contains 17 residues. Per germline, CDR1 SGHDN and CDR2 FVKESK. CDR3 coding DNA: TGTGCCAGCAGCCATGGAGTTCCGGGACGGTTTAGGGAAAAACTGTTTTTT. Translating it yields CASSHGVPGRFREKLFF. The variable domain in full, completed from reference TRBV14 and TRBJ1-4, reads EAGVTQFPSHSVIEKGQTVTLRCDPISGHDNLYWYRRVMGKEIKFLLHFVKESKQDESGMPNNRFLAERTGGTYSTLKVQPAELEDSGVYFCASSHGVPGRFREKLFFGSGTQLSVL.

This chain links TRBV5-1 with TRBJ2-3; no definite D call. Trimming pared 0 bases from V and 0 bases from J, leaving 5 bases between. The length of the CDR3 is 14 residues. Germline assignment: CDR1 SGHRS and CDR2 YFSETQ. In DNA, the CDR3 is TGCGCCAGCAGCTTGGTGGGGAGCACAGATACGCAGTATTTT. Translation gives CASSLVGSTDTQYF.

The chain joins TRBV11-2 to TRBJ2-7; weak D call: TRBD2 (5 bases). CDR3 length: 19 residues. Between the trimmed V and J ends, which lost 0 bases and 2 bases, there was a span of 23 bases. Germline V gives CDR1 SGHAT, CDR2 FQNNGV. The CDR3 spells CASSLDLRDWGNLTYEQYF. The CDR3 region has the DNA TGTGCCAGCAGCTTAGATTTGAGGGATTGGGGTAATTTAACCTACGAGCAGTACTTC.

J is TRBJ2-3 and V is TRBV5-6; 8 bases are shared with TRBD2. Germline CDR1 reads SGHDT; CDR2 reads YYEEEE. With 4 bases clipped from V and 5 bases from J, the junction kept 12 bases outside the gene matches. CDR3 length equals 16 residues. As DNA, the CDR3 is TGTGCCAGCAGCCCTACTGGACTAGCCGAGGTAGATACGCAGTATTTT. As protein: CASSPTGLAEVDTQYF.

The chain has TRBV19 and TRBJ1-2; 9 bases map to TRBD1. The CDR3 consists of 14 residues. CDR1 is LNHDA, CDR2 SQIVND, per germline (reference sequence). V trimming: 7 bases; J trimming: 5 bases; junction bases outside the gene matches: 8. CDR3 nucleotide sequence: TGTGCCAGTACCCTGAGGACAGGGGATTATGGCTACACCTTC. It specifies CASTLRTGDYGYTF.

The rearrangement joins TRBV18 to TRBJ2-1, with 10 bases fitting TRBD1. V gave up 6 bases and J gave up 9 bases; unmatched junction bases: 5. This CDR3 has 13 amino acids. Germline values: CDR1 KGHSH, CDR2 LQKENI. The CDR3 region is CASSGTGEGEQFF. For the CDR3, the DNA is TGTGCCAGCTCGGGGACAGGGGAAGGTGAGCAGTTCTTC.

The chain carries TRBV18 and TRBJ2-1, with D tentatively TRBD1 (5 bases). Germline CDR1 reads KGHSH; CDR2 reads LQKENI. V lost 3 bases, J lost 4 bases, and 7 bases lay in between. This CDR3 comprises 13 residues. CDR3 DNA sequence: TGTGCCAGCTCACCGAACAGGTACAATGAGCAGTTCTTC. Its translation: CASSPNRYNEQFF.

This clone was seen only a few times. The chain uses TRBV6-1 and TRBJ2-7; tentative D call: TRBD2 (5 bases). CDR3 length equals 14 residues. V was clipped by 1 base and J by 1 base, with 8 bases between them. Germline CDR1 MNHNS, CDR2 SASEGT. DNA for the CDR3: TGTGCCAGCAGTGAAGGAGAGGGTTCCTACGAGCAGTACTTC. Translated, it gives CASSEGEGSYEQYF.

J is TRBJ1-3 and V is TRBV18; the D gene is possibly TRBD1 (5 bases). Germline CDR1 reads KGHSH; CDR2 reads LQKENI. The CDR3 runs 18 residues. The ends were cut back, 0 bases at V and 1 base at J, with 16 bases in the middle. The CDR3 DNA reads as TGTGCCAGCTCACCACCGGAGGAATGGGGCCCTTCTGGAAACACCATATATTTT. Protein product: CASSPPEEWGPSGNTIYF.

The genes are TRBV2 and TRBJ1-5; the D gene is possibly TRBD1 (6 bases). Germline CDR1 is SNHLY and CDR2 is FYNNEI. Trimming removed 3 bases at V and 6 bases at J, with 9 bases between. The CDR3 sequence is 13 residues long. CDR3: CASSDGGSQPQHF. The CDR3 DNA reads TGTGCCAGCAGTGACGGGGGCAGTCAGCCCCAGCATTTT.

The chain employs TRBV5-4 and TRBJ2-2; D is undetermined. CDR3 size: 15 residues. Germline values: CDR1 SGHNT, CDR2 YYREEE (reference sequence). Deletions cut 1 base from V and 6 bases from J, with 13 bases between. The CDR3 spells CASSLPRAGAGELFF. In nucleotides, the CDR3 is TGTGCCAGCAGCTTGCCAAGGGCAGGCGCCGGGGAGCTGTTTTTT. The whole variable domain, remainder taken from reference TRBV5-4 and TRBJ2-2, is ETGVTQSPTHLIKTRGQQVTLRCSSQSGHNTVSWYQQALGQGPQFIFQYYREEENGRGNFPPRFSGLQFPNYSSELNVNALELDDSALYLCASSLPRAGAGELFFGEGSRLTVL.

CDR3 nucleotides: TGTGCCAGCAGCTTAGCTACTAGCGGGAGGCCCACCGGGGAGCTGTTTTTT. Protein sequence: CASSLATSGRPTGELFF. This chain links TRBV11-3 with TRBJ2-2; 12 positions match TRBD2. CDR3 length equals 17 residues. The germline CDR1 and CDR2 sequences are SGHNT and YENEEA. V shed 1 base and J 4 bases; nucleotides not matched to a gene: 4.

The chain links TRBV6-5 to TRBJ2-7; 16 bases are a match to TRBD2. V shed 4 bases and J 9 bases; nucleotides not matched to a gene: 6. The CDR3 has 15 residues. Germline-derived CDR1 and CDR2 are MNHEY and SVGAGI. The CDR3 spells CASSFWGTSGRAQYF. CDR3 in DNA: TGTGCCAGCAGTTTTTGGGGGACTAGCGGGAGGGCGCAGTACTTC.

CDR3 nucleotide sequence: TGTGCCAGTAGTATGCGGGGGGTGAACACTGAAGCTTTCTTT. Protein sequence: CASSMRGVNTEAFF. The V call is TRBV19, the J call TRBJ1-1; tentatively, D is TRBD1 (5 bases). Trimming took off 3 bases at V and 0 bases at J, with 8 bases between the two ends. This CDR3 spans 14 amino acids. Germline CDR1 LNHDA, CDR2 SQIVND (reference sequence). Full variable domain (remainder filled in from reference TRBV19 and TRBJ1-1): DGGITQSPKYLFRKEGQNVTLSCEQNLNHDAMYWYRQDPGQGLRLIYYSQIVNDFQKGDIAEGYSVSREKKESFPLTVTSAQKNPTAFYLCASSMRGVNTEAFFGQGTRLTVV.

CDR3 sequence: CAWSRGITEAFF. CDR3 DNA sequence: TGTGCCTGGAGTCGGGGTATTACTGAAGCTTTCTTT. The chain couples TRBV30 to TRBJ1-1; no definite D call. V gave up 2 bases and J gave up 5 bases, with 9 bases separating them. The CDR3 has 12 amino acids. The V gene's germline CDR1 is GTSNPN and CDR2 SVGIG (reference sequence).

The chain couples TRBV14 to TRBJ1-3; D ambiguous. In germline, CDR1 is SGHDN, CDR2 FVKESK. CDR3 length: 15 residues. Trimming stripped 0 bases from V and 1 base from J, with 7 bases between. The CDR3: CASSQERRSGNTIYF. CDR3 coding DNA: TGTGCCAGCAGCCAAGAACGGCGTTCTGGAAACACCATATATTTT.

The chain employs TRBV27 and TRBJ2-2; 8 positions agree with TRBD1. The CDR3 totals 14 residues. J was trimmed by 5 bases and V by 6 bases; bases with no gene match: 5. The germline V gene has CDR1 MNHEY and CDR2 SMNVEV (reference sequence). As DNA, the CDR3 is TGTGCCAGCAGGGCAGGGGGCGCAACCGGGGAGCTGTTTTTT. Translation gives CASRAGGATGELFF.

The chain uses TRBV19 and TRBJ1-5; 8 positions match TRBD1. The germline V gene encodes CDR1 LNHDA and CDR2 SQIVND (reference sequence). The CDR3 has 14 amino acids. V trimming: 4 bases; J trimming: 8 bases; junction bases outside the gene matches: 7. CDR3 coding DNA: TGTGCCAGTAGTAGGAGAAACAGGGGGGAGCCCCAGCATTTT. It is translated as CASSRRNRGEPQHF.

This clone was counted a few times. The J gene is TRBJ1-2, the V gene TRBV7-2; D might be TRBD1 (6 bases). With 5 bases removed from V and 5 bases from J, the gap between germline ends came to 15 bases. Germline assignment: CDR1 SGHTA and CDR2 FQGNSA. CDR3 length: 14 amino acids. CDR3 in amino acids: CASSVTTGGYGYTF. In nucleotides, the CDR3 is TGTGCCAGCAGCGTAACGACAGGAGGTTATGGCTACACCTTC.

This clone was counted a few times. The gene calls are TRBV30 and TRBJ1-1; D remains ambiguous. The CDR3 spans 14 residues. Germline V gives CDR1 GTSNPN, CDR2 SVGIG (reference sequence). The ends were cut back, 3 bases at V and 2 bases at J, with 13 bases in the middle. This CDR3 reads CAWRSGELNTEAFF. CDR3 coding DNA: TGTGCCTGGAGATCGGGCGAATTAAACACTGAAGCTTTCTTT.